Here is one T cell receptor (beta chain) with its context. This sample was taken from a study of chemoradiotherapy in HPV16-positive cancers. Produced via immunoSEQ multiplex PCR; TCRdb's table is partial and in-frame only. The table includes under 5,000 clones, approximately 88% detected once. Samples were taken several times over chemoradiotherapy. The sequence was obtained from a human donor with HPV-associated anogenital cancer. The material sequenced was tumor tissue, taken from a patient who underwent chemoradiotherapy.

The CDR3 sequence is CAWTVAGIPPYEQYF. CDR3 sequence (DNA): TGTGCCTGGACCGTGGCAGGGATTCCTCCCTACGAGCAGTACTTC. V is TRBV30 and J is TRBJ2-7; D might be TRBD1 (5 bases). Germline loops: CDR1 GTSNPN, CDR2 SVGIG (reference sequence). The CDR3 is made up of 15 amino acids. The germline V and J ends were trimmed by 4 bases and 2 bases, with 18 bases remaining between them. Full variable domain (rest looked up from reference TRBV30 and TRBJ2-7): SQTIHQWPATLVQPVGSPLSLECTVEGTSNPNLYWYRQAAGRGLQLLFYSVGIGQISSEVPQNLSASRPQDRQFILSSKKLLLSDSGFYLCAWTVAGIPPYEQYFGPGTRLTVT.